A selection of T cell receptor beta chains follows, all from one sample in a study of blood T cell repertoires in COVID-19. Sequencing used immunoSEQ multiplex PCR; TCRdb keeps in-frame clones, though not all of them. This sample carries about 250,000 clones, 87% of them seen once, and the ten largest clones take 3% to 3.5%. Sequencing used peripheral blood. These receptors were obtained from a man aged 18 to 29 with active or convalescent COVID-19. Both conserved end residues are part of each CDR3. Fields, in order: V gene, CDR3 protein.

V gene: TRBV19
CDR3 protein: CASTFQGLSNQPQHF

V gene: TRBV28
CDR3 protein: CASTSSGLGFYEQYF

V gene: TRBV5-4
CDR3 protein: CASSLGRGGTDTQYF

V gene: TRBV28
CDR3 protein: CASSVPNGGAAGELFF

V gene: TRBV6-5
CDR3 protein: CASSTTGGAGYGYTF

V gene: TRBV27
CDR3 protein: CASSRTGGDPMAPLHF

V gene: TRBV6-5
CDR3 protein: CASSYLGPYEQYF

V gene: TRBV5-6
CDR3 protein: CASSPGPGQGISYEQYF

V gene: TRBV4-1
CDR3 protein: CASSLDRAIGYTF

V gene: TRBV27
CDR3 protein: CASSFLAGLRVVDEQFF

V gene: TRBV4-1
CDR3 protein: CASSHEGETQYF

V gene: TRBV3-1/TRBV3-2
CDR3 protein: CASSPLLGGRYYEQYF

V gene: TRBV20-1
CDR3 protein: CSASFAGPANEQFF

V gene: TRBV5-4
CDR3 protein: CASSPRQGSYGYTF

V gene: TRBV5-4
CDR3 protein: CASSLIRGTGELFF

V gene: TRBV11-2
CDR3 protein: CASSAYRFNEKLFF

V gene: TRBV3-1/TRBV3-2
CDR3 protein: CASSQAGGDGSTIYF

V gene: TRBV18
CDR3 protein: CASSKGADQPQHF

V gene: TRBV14
CDR3 protein: CASMEGAVTEAFF

V gene: TRBV7-2
CDR3 protein: CASSLGLADQETQYF

V gene: TRBV7-2
CDR3 protein: CASSPTGQGAHEQFF

V gene: TRBV6-4
CDR3 protein: CASSVRVNSPLHF

V gene: TRBV7-2
CDR3 protein: CASSFSPNGVYEQYF

V gene: TRBV6-6
CDR3 protein: CASSFRGPNEKLFF

V gene: TRBV6-2/TRBV6-3
CDR3 protein: CASSSRDLSGSSYNEQFF

V gene: TRBV2
CDR3 protein: CASIKTVGGSYNEQFF

V gene: TRBV5-1
CDR3 protein: CASSLVQGEKLFF

V gene: TRBV5-1
CDR3 protein: CASSTGLLNTEAFF

V gene: TRBV9
CDR3 protein: CASSAAGANVLTF

V gene: TRBV11-3
CDR3 protein: CASSLGGRPHEQYF

V gene: TRBV7-2
CDR3 protein: CASSRPGTSGRVFYEQYF

V gene: TRBV3-1/TRBV3-2
CDR3 protein: CASSQVTGPGELFF

V gene: TRBV5-6
CDR3 protein: CASSFGQGKQPQHF

V gene: TRBV12-3/TRBV12-4
CDR3 protein: CASRRDTNTEAFF

V gene: TRBV19
CDR3 protein: CASSRLGQGTEAFF

V gene: TRBV5-5
CDR3 protein: CASSGFDSYEQYF

V gene: TRBV4-3
CDR3 protein: CASSQEPGGKAFF

V gene: TRBV28
CDR3 protein: CASSETLGSSEQFF

V gene: TRBV9
CDR3 protein: CASSVGNFPEPEQYF

V gene: TRBV5-3
CDR3 protein: CARSENSRGSETQYF

V gene: TRBV7-3
CDR3 protein: CASSLASGFQETQYF

V gene: TRBV27
CDR3 protein: CASSSIEPGQITDTQYF

V gene: TRBV5-1
CDR3 protein: CASSGSGQKHNEQFF

V gene: TRBV7-3
CDR3 protein: CASSLWQDTQYF

V gene: TRBV28
CDR3 protein: CASSTPGTGNGYTF

V gene: TRBV11-2
CDR3 protein: CASSLAGGREQYF

V gene: TRBV3-1/TRBV3-2
CDR3 protein: CASRDQGPLSYNEQFF

V gene: TRBV10-3
CDR3 protein: CAISESLAGKETQYF

V gene: TRBV5-1
CDR3 protein: CASSYTSSGGTDTQYF

V gene: TRBV3-1/TRBV3-2
CDR3 protein: CASSRLRPLAGSNTGELFF

V gene: TRBV7-9
CDR3 protein: CASSPGQRSTDTQYF

V gene: TRBV5-1
CDR3 protein: CASSLSGDTEAFF

V gene: TRBV6-1
CDR3 protein: CASSEYSPGNQETQYF

V gene: TRBV4-2
CDR3 protein: CASSQPGQSSPLHF

V gene: TRBV29-1
CDR3 protein: CSVPGLAGGQLFF

V gene: TRBV4-3
CDR3 protein: CASSHSGQQAEQYF

V gene: TRBV29-1
CDR3 protein: CSVGSGEQFF

V gene: TRBV7-8
CDR3 protein: CASSWDRGNEKLFF

V gene: TRBV3-1/TRBV3-2
CDR3 protein: CASSVLTSPSDTQYF

V gene: TRBV10-1
CDR3 protein: CASRQHGALVILPQHF